The clone carrying this T cell receptor beta chain has just a few counts. Repertoires were generated with immunoSEQ multiplex PCR, while TCRdb's copy carries only in-frame clones and drops some. The profile covers around 130,000 clones, with roughly 92% appearing a single time and about 1.1% taken by the ten largest. This sample was included in a study of T cell responses to AZD1222 COVID-19 vaccine. CDR3 length: 17 amino acids. Germline V gene sequence: CDR1 LGHNA, CDR2 YSLEER. The V end was cut by 1 base, the J end by 0 bases, with 10 bases between. The clonotype was recovered from an adult who received the AZD1222 COVID-19 vaccine. This chain links TRBV4-3 with TRBJ1-6, with D possibly TRBD1 on 6 matching bases. Here the sequenced sample was peripheral blood, taken 28 days after the second AZD1222 dose. The CDR3 sequence: CASSQVRGGSYNSPLHF. Here the CDR3 DNA reads TGCGCCAGCAGCCAAGTAAGGGGGGGCTCCTATAATTCACCCCTCCACTTT.